This T cell receptor (beta chain) was recorded in a study of cytomegalovirus exposure and HLA in healthy donors. Measured with immunoSEQ multiplex PCR; TCRdb has only the in-frame clones, and not every one. The data hold more than 80,000 clones, with about 88% observed a single time. Input material: PBMCs. The TCR sequence derives from a woman aged 18-29 years in good health and CMV-seropositive.

For the CDR3, the DNA is TGTGCCAGCAGCTTAATCTCTGAGCGGGGATATGGCTACACCTTC. This encodes CASSLISERGYGYTF. The chain joins TRBV5-4 to TRBJ1-2; no clear D. The CDR3 is made up of 15 amino acids. Between the trimmed V and J ends, which lost 2 bases and 5 bases, there was a span of 16 bases. The germline V gene encodes CDR1 SGHNT and CDR2 YYREEE (reference sequence).